This T cell receptor beta chain was documented in a study of CD8 T cells in ankylosing spondylitis. Findings and caveats of the study: Ankylosing spondylitis blood seemed to carry a telltale TCR beta motif made of eight or nine highly homologous variants. Peripheral blood samples showed relatively rare disease-linked clones, and these clones were CD8+. Earlier work had already found some motif variants in reactive arthritis synovial fluid and blood.

Turning to this clonotype: What it binds is unknown.

V was pared by 4 bases and J by 0 bases, with 6 bases of the junction left unmatched. Germline V gene lookup returns CDR1 MGHRA and CDR2 YSYEKL. CDR3 length: 16 amino acids. The authors made TCR beta libraries by quantitative 5'-RACE with molecular barcodes. TCRdb reanalysed the 5' RACE reads using MiXCR and keeps one entry per CDR3 protein. The sample contains approximately 400,000 distinct CDR3 sequences, roughly a quarter of which appear only once. The TCR was taken from a male donor with ankylosing spondylitis. What was sequenced was blood, either unsorted or a sorted T cell fraction (not recorded which). This chain links TRBV4-1 with TRBJ1-3; 7 bases are a match to TRBD1. CDR3 sequence (DNA): TGCGCCAGCAGCCCGCCCGGGACAGTCTCTGGAAACACCATATATTTT. Encoded protein: CASSPPGTVSGNTIYF.